The following is a T cell receptor beta chain sequence with its context. Its specificity is unknown. This specimen comes from a study of T cell responses to AZD1222 COVID-19 vaccine. This CDR3 comprises 13 residues. V was clipped by 3 bases and J by 12 bases, with 16 bases between them. Germline CDR1 SGHKS, CDR2 YYEKEE (reference sequence). Generated by immunoSEQ multiplex PCR, the TCRdb table keeps only in-frame clones and is missing some. The sample shows about 94,000 clones, approximately 88% of them seen only once. Findings and limits, study-wide: Just six AZD1222 recipients tested seropositive at baseline.

The gene calls are TRBV5-5 and TRBJ2-1, with D possibly TRBD1 on 6 matching bases. The sequences come from peripheral blood, collected 28 days after the second AZD1222 dose. The receptor was isolated from an adult who received the AZD1222 COVID-19 vaccine. For the CDR3, the DNA is TGTGCCAGCAGCTCCGGGACACCCCTAGGGCAGTTCTTC. This gives the protein CASSSGTPLGQFF. Full variable domain (remainder filled in from reference TRBV5-5 and TRBJ2-1): DAGVTQSPTHLIKTRGQQVTLRCSPISGHKSVSWYQQVLGQGPQFIFQYYEKEERGRGNFPDRFSARQFPNYSSELNVNALLLGDSALYLCASSSGTPLGQFFGPGTRLTVL.